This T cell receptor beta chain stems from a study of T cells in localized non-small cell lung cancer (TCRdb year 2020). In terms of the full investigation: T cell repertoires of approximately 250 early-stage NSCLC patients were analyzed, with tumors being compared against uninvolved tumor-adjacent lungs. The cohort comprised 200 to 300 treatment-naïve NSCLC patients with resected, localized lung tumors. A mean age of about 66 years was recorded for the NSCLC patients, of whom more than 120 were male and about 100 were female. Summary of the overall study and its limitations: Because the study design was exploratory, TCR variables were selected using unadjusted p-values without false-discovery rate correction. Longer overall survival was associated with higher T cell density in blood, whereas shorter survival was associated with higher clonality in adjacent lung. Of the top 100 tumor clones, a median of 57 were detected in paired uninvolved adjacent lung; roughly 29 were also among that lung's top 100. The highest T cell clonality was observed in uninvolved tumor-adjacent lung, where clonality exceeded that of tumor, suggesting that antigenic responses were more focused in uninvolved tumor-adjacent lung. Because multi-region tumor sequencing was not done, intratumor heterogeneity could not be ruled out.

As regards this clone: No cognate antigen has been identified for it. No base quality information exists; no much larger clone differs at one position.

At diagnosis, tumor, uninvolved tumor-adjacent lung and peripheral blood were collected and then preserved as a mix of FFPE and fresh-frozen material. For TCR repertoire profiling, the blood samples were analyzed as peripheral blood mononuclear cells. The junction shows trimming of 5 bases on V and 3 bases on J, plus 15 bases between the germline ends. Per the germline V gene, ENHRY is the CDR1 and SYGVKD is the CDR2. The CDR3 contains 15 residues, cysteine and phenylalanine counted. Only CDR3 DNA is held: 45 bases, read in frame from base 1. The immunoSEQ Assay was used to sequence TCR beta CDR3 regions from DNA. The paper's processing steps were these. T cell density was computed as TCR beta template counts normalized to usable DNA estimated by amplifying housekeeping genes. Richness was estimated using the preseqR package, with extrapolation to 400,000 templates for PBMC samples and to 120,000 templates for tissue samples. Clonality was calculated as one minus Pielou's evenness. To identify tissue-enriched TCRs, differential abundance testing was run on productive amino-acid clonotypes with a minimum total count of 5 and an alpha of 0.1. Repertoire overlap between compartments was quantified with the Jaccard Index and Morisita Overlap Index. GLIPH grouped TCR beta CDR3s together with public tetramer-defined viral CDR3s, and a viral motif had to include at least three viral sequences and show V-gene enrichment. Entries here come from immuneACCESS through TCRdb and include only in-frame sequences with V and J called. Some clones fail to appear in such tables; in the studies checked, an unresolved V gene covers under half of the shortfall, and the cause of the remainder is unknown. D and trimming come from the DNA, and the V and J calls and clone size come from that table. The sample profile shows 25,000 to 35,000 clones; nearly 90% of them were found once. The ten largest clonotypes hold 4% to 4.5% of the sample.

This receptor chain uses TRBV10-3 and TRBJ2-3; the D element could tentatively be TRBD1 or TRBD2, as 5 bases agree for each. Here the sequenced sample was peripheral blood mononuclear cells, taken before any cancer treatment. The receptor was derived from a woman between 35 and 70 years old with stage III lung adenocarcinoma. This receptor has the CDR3 CAISQQGGGTDTQYF. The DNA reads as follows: TGTGCCATCAGTCAGCAGGGTGGAGGTACAGATACGCAGTATTTT.